This is a list of T cell receptor beta chains from one sample in a study of CD8 T cells in ankylosing spondylitis. TCRdb recomputed calls from the 5' RACE reads with MiXCR, one row per CDR3 protein. The table lists approximately 540,000 distinct CDR3 sequences, 10% to 15% of them singletons, with 6.5% to 7% in the top ten. The sequencing sample was made of blood, either unsorted or a sorted T cell fraction (not recorded which). These receptor sequences come from a male donor with ankylosing spondylitis. Both conserved end residues are part of each CDR3. D genes are given only for firm matches. Not every row has a clone size; where given, it reads once, few, many or a size class.

>TRBD1|.|TRBV7-9|TRBJ2-3
CASSLYTGARTDTQYF
TGTGCCAGCAGCTTATATACAGGGGCGAGGACAGATACGCAGTATTTT
>.|few|TRBV29-1|TRBJ2-1
CSVDRTDEQFF
TGCAGCGTCGACAGGACCGATGAGCAGTTCTTC
>TRBD1|few|TRBV15|TRBJ2-7
CATSRDRGAYEQYF
TGTGCCACCAGCAGGGACAGGGGGGCCTACGAGCAGTACTTC
>.|few|TRBV2|TRBJ1-1
CASSEGGDLNTEAFF
TGTGCCAGCAGTGAAGGCGGGGACCTGAACACTGAAGCTTTCTTT
>.|.|TRBV10-2|TRBJ2-5
CASSESGSAETQYF
TGCGCCAGCAGTGAGTCCGGGTCGGCAGAGACCCAGTACTTC
>.|.|TRBV7-9|TRBJ2-1
CASSRQPNEQFF
TGTGCCAGCAGCAGACAGCCCAATGAGCAGTTCTTC
>TRBD2|.|TRBV7-9|TRBJ2-2
CASSLEVASGAGELFF
TGTGCCAGCAGCTTAGAGGTGGCTAGCGGGGCCGGGGAGCTGTTTTTT
>.|.|TRBV20-1|TRBJ2-1
CSARGGAAYNEQFF
TGCAGTGCTCGCGGAGGGGCGGCCTACAATGAGCAGTTCTTC
>.|few|TRBV2|TRBJ1-2
CASRARGLGSRNYGYTF
TGTGCCAGCAGGGCCAGGGGTTTAGGATCTCGAAACTATGGCTACACCTTC
>.|many|TRBV12-3/TRBV12-4|TRBJ2-2
CASTRGITGELFF
TGTGCCAGCACTCGGGGGATCACCGGGGAGCTGTTTTTT
>.|.|TRBV20-1|TRBJ1-5
CSANRAPNQPQHF
TGCAGTGCTAACAGGGCACCTAATCAGCCCCAGCATTTT
>.|once|TRBV19|TRBJ1-2
CASSMGANYGYTF
TGTGCCAGTAGTATGGGTGCTAACTATGGCTACACCTTC
>.|many|TRBV4-1|TRBJ1-2
CASSQSTGREDYGYTF
TGCGCCAGCAGCCAATCTACAGGGAGGGAGGACTATGGCTACACCTTC
>TRBD2|.|TRBV7-9|TRBJ2-1
CASSPGTSGLYNEQFF
TGTGCCAGCAGCCCAGGGACTAGCGGACTCTACAATGAGCAGTTCTTC
>TRBD1|few|TRBV9|TRBJ1-3
CASSVRGKAGNTIYF
TGTGCCAGCAGCGTCAGGGGGAAGGCTGGAAACACCATATATTTT
>.|once|TRBV20-1|TRBJ2-7
CSAWTLSYEQYF
TGCAGTGCTTGGACTCTATCCTACGAGCAGTACTTC
>TRBD2|.|TRBV18|TRBJ2-3
CASSPLSGSEGTDTQYF
TGTGCCAGCTCACCACTCAGCGGGAGCGAGGGCACAGATACGCAGTATTTT
>TRBD1|few|TRBV20-1|TRBJ1-6
CSATPSGGNSPLHF
TGCAGTGCCACCCCCTCAGGGGGGAATTCACCCCTCCACTTT
>TRBD1|many|TRBV20-1|TRBJ2-3
CSAPADRATDTQYF
TGCAGTGCCCCGGCGGACAGGGCTACAGATACGCAGTATTTT
>.|.|TRBV7-2|TRBJ1-1
CASSLLGDLVTTEAFF
TGTGCCAGCAGCTTACTTGGGGATCTGGTGACGACTGAAGCTTTCTTT
>.|few|TRBV11-2|TRBJ2-5
CASSTDQGLETQYF
TGTGCCAGCAGCACGGATCAGGGTTTAGAGACCCAGTACTTC
>.|few|TRBV5-5|TRBJ2-1
CASSFGFQEYEQFF
TGTGCCAGCAGCTTCGGGTTCCAGGAGTATGAGCAGTTCTTC
>TRBD2|.|TRBV27|TRBJ2-4
CASSLSAETSHGNIQYF
TGTGCCAGCAGTCTATCAGCGGAGACTAGCCATGGAAACATTCAGTACTTC
>.|many|TRBV5-1|TRBJ2-1
CASSLDRAYNEQFF
TGCGCCAGCAGCTTGGACCGGGCCTACAATGAGCAGTTCTTC
>TRBD1|many|TRBV2|TRBJ2-2
CASSETGRWAGELFF
TGTGCCAGCAGTGAGACAGGGCGATGGGCCGGGGAGCTGTTTTTT
>.|many|TRBV5-1|TRBJ2-5
CASSSFGGSNQETQYF
TGCGCCAGCAGCTCCTTCGGGGGTAGCAACCAAGAGACCCAGTACTTC
>TRBD1|few|TRBV20-1|TRBJ2-7
CSATQPGQGSYEQYF
TGCAGTGCTACCCAACCGGGACAGGGCTCCTACGAGCAGTACTTC
>.|few|TRBV2|TRBJ1-3
CASTMTDGNTIYF
TGTGCCAGCACCATGACGGACGGAAACACCATATATTTT
>.|few|TRBV5-1|TRBJ1-1
CASSLASENTEAFF
TGCGCCAGCAGCTTGGCCAGTGAGAACACTGAAGCTTTCTTT
>TRBD1|.|TRBV7-2|TRBJ2-1
CASNQDREDEQFF
TGTGCCAGCAATCAGGACAGGGAAGATGAGCAGTTCTTC
>.|few|TRBV10-3|TRBJ1-1
CAISEVENTEAFF
TGTGCCATCAGTGAGGTTGAGAACACTGAAGCTTTCTTT
>.|many|TRBV24-1|TRBJ2-1
CATRGQGGNYNEQFF
TGTGCCACCAGGGGCCAGGGGGGAAACTACAATGAGCAGTTCTTC
>TRBD1|few|TRBV5-6|TRBJ2-4
CASSLGDSKNIQYF
TGTGCCAGCAGCTTGGGGGACAGCAAAAACATTCAGTACTTC
>.|.|TRBV29-1|TRBJ2-1
CSVESAPSYNEQFF
TGCAGCGTTGAATCGGCACCCTCCTACAATGAGCAGTTCTTC
>.|.|TRBV12-3/TRBV12-4|TRBJ2-1
CASSFSLSFYNEQFF
TGTGCCAGCAGTTTTTCCCTCTCCTTTTACAATGAGCAGTTCTTC
>TRBD2|.|TRBV3-1|TRBJ2-7
CASSQLAGAEQYF
TGTGCCAGCAGCCAACTAGCGGGAGCCGAGCAGTACTTC
>TRBD1|.|TRBV29-1|TRBJ2-7
CSAGGWGQGAIEQYF
TGCAGCGCGGGGGGCTGGGGACAGGGGGCAATCGAGCAGTACTTC
>.|.|TRBV5-1|TRBJ2-3
CASSSLGDTDTQYF
TGCGCCAGCAGCTCGTTAGGGGACACAGATACGCAGTATTTT
>TRBD1|few|TRBV6-2/TRBV6-3|TRBJ2-1
CASRGDGLEGPGRTGDDEQFF
TGTGCCAGCAGGGGGGATGGACTTGAGGGCCCCGGAAGGACAGGGGATGATGAGCAGTTCTTC
>.|.|TRBV29-1|TRBJ1-1
CSVHNQGGGTEAFF
TGCAGCGTCCACAACCAGGGAGGGGGCACTGAAGCTTTCTTT
>.|.|TRBV11-2|TRBJ2-1
CASSLVRFEQFF
TGTGCCAGCAGCTTAGTTAGGTTTGAGCAGTTCTTC
>TRBD2|.|TRBV7-9|TRBJ2-2
CASSPSGRDTGELFF
TGTGCCAGCAGCCCTAGCGGGCGTGACACCGGGGAGCTGTTTTTT
>TRBD2|few|TRBV20-1|TRBJ2-1
CSRRASGRKQFF
TGCAGTAGAAGAGCTAGCGGGAGAAAGCAGTTCTTC
>.|.|TRBV20-1|TRBJ1-1
CSAGVAEAFF
TGCAGCGCTGGGGTGGCTGAAGCTTTCTTT
>.|few|TRBV3-1|TRBJ2-5
CASSQGPGQGLPQYF
TGTGCCAGCAGCCAAGGACCGGGACAAGGGTTACCCCAGTACTTC
>TRBD1|few|TRBV7-9|TRBJ2-5
CASSFGRQGMVETQYF
TGTGCCAGCAGCTTCGGGAGACAGGGGATGGTGGAGACCCAGTACTTC
>TRBD2|.|TRBV20-1|TRBJ2-1
CSAPHWSGSSYNEQFF
TGCAGTGCTCCCCACTGGAGCGGGAGTTCCTACAATGAGCAGTTCTTC
>.|.|TRBV6-1|TRBJ1-1
CASRDNIAGITEAFF
TGTGCCAGCAGGGACAACATAGCTGGAATCACTGAAGCTTTCTTT
>.|few|TRBV5-5|TRBJ1-2
CASKVVLADYGYTF
TGTGCCAGCAAGGTCGTATTGGCGGACTATGGCTACACCTTC